These T cell receptor beta chains were read from a single sample in a study of blood T cells in healthy people across ages. One entry per CDR3 protein results from TCRdb running MiXCR on the 5' RACE reads. The repertoire has about 1 million distinct CDR3 sequences, 40% to 45% of them found once; the top ten carry 18%. Material for sequencing was blood. The receptor source for this set is a woman aged 55 to 70 in good health. The CDR3 runs from the conserved cysteine through the conserved F or W. The D gene is left open where the match is weak. Rows may omit the clone size; those that give it use once, few, many or a size class.

D gene: NA; V gene: TRBV9; J gene: TRBJ2-5; clone size: many; CDR3 protein: CASAPGKREMETQYF; CDR3 DNA: TGTGCCAGCGCCCCAGGCAAAAGGGAAATGGAGACCCAGTACTTC
D gene: NA; V gene: TRBV5-1; J gene: TRBJ2-1; clone size: NA; CDR3 protein: CASSLASGWTEQFF; CDR3 DNA: TGCGCCAGCAGCTTGGCGTCCGGGTGGACTGAGCAGTTCTTC
D gene: NA; V gene: TRBV28; J gene: TRBJ1-5; clone size: NA; CDR3 protein: CASNDLRWRDQPQHF; CDR3 DNA: TGTGCCAGCAACGACTTAAGGTGGCGGGATCAGCCCCAGCATTTT
D gene: TRBD1; V gene: TRBV10-3; J gene: TRBJ2-5; clone size: few; CDR3 protein: CAIRKTGIQETQYF; CDR3 DNA: TGTGCCATCAGAAAGACAGGGATCCAAGAGACCCAGTACTTC
D gene: TRBD1; V gene: TRBV6-5; J gene: TRBJ1-2; clone size: NA; CDR3 protein: CASSYSPGTGANGYTF; CDR3 DNA: TGTGCCAGCAGTTACAGTCCCGGGACAGGGGCAAATGGCTACACCTTC
D gene: NA; V gene: TRBV7-6; J gene: TRBJ2-5; clone size: NA; CDR3 protein: CASSLVGGGNQETQYF; CDR3 DNA: TGTGCCAGCAGCTTAGTAGGTGGCGGGAACCAAGAGACCCAGTACTTC
D gene: NA; V gene: TRBV20-1; J gene: TRBJ2-5; clone size: NA; CDR3 protein: CSARDRGGALETQYF; CDR3 DNA: TGCAGTGCTAGAGACCGCGGGGGCGCGTTGGAGACCCAGTACTTC
D gene: NA; V gene: TRBV20-1; J gene: TRBJ2-3; clone size: few; CDR3 protein: CSAKDAGELTDTQYF; CDR3 DNA: TGCAGTGCTAAAGACGCAGGGGAACTGACAGATACGCAGTATTTT
D gene: NA; V gene: TRBV7-9; J gene: TRBJ2-1; clone size: NA; CDR3 protein: CASSLAGVFNEQFF; CDR3 DNA: TGTGCCAGCAGCTTAGCTGGTGTGTTCAATGAGCAGTTCTTC
D gene: TRBD1; V gene: TRBV13; J gene: TRBJ2-5; clone size: NA; CDR3 protein: CASSTRQGAPFRETQYF; CDR3 DNA: TGTGCCAGCAGCACTCGACAGGGGGCGCCGTTTAGGGAGACCCAGTACTTC
D gene: NA; V gene: TRBV28; J gene: TRBJ2-7; clone size: NA; CDR3 protein: CASSKDGTGEEQYF; CDR3 DNA: TGTGCCAGCAGTAAAGACGGAACGGGAGAAGAGCAGTACTTC